The 12 T cell receptor beta chains below all came from one sample that was sequenced in a study of blood T cells in healthy people across ages. The use of a sample-barcoded 5' primer and a J-beta primer mix characterized a second PCR of about 6 to 11 cycles. TCRdb passed the 5' RACE reads through MiXCR, listing each CDR3 protein once. Of about 1,000,000 distinct CDR3 sequences in the sample, roughly 45% were seen once. Material for sequencing was blood. The receptors here all came from a woman aged 60-75 years in good health.

V and J are TRBV6-5 and TRBJ2-5; D perhaps matches TRBD1 (6 bases). CDR1 is MNHEY and CDR2 is SVGAGI in the germline V gene. This CDR3 comprises 14 residues. With 4 bases removed from V and 4 bases from J, the gap between germline ends came to 13 bases. The CDR3 DNA reads as TGTGCCAGCAGTTCCTCCGGGACAACAGAGACCCAGTACTTC. This codes for CASSSSGTTETQYF.

This clonotype was picked up a small number of times. The CDR3: CSLRLASYNEQFF. The CDR3 nucleotides are TGCAGCCTACGACTAGCCTCCTACAATGAGCAGTTCTTC. The V gene is TRBV29-1, the J gene TRBJ2-1; TRBD2 matches at 7 bases. This CDR3 has 13 amino acids. From germline, CDR1 is SQVTM and CDR2 ANQGSEA. The V gene end was trimmed by 8 bases and the J gene end by 0 bases; junction bases not matched to a gene: 4.

The genes are TRBV27 and TRBJ2-1, with 10 bases fitting TRBD2. With V trimmed by 4 bases and J by 5 bases, 11 bases remained unmatched. The germline V gene encodes CDR1 MNHEY and CDR2 SMNVEV (reference sequence). The CDR3 has 17 amino acids. The CDR3 spells CASSSLAGGTLNNEQFF. CDR3 DNA: TGTGCCAGCAGTTCATTAGCGGGAGGCACGTTGAACAATGAGCAGTTCTTC.

The rearrangement joins TRBV27 to TRBJ2-7; D might be TRBD1 (6 bases). The V and J ends lost 5 bases and 3 bases respectively, with 11 bases between them. This CDR3 has 13 amino acids. Looked up from germline, CDR1 is MNHEY and CDR2 is SMNVEV (reference sequence). CDR3: CASSNSDSYEQYF. The CDR3 DNA reads TGTGCCAGCAGTAACTCGGACAGCTACGAGCAGTACTTC.

The chain couples TRBV6-5 to TRBJ2-1; TRBD1 aligns across 10 bases. Germline lookup yields CDR1 MNHEY and CDR2 SVGAGI. The CDR3 is made up of 15 amino acids. J was trimmed by 6 bases and V by 5 bases; bases with no gene match: 7. The CDR3 loop is CASSGGTGDLNEQFF. The CDR3 region has the DNA TGTGCCAGCAGTGGCGGGACAGGGGATCTCAATGAGCAGTTCTTC.

This clonotype was seen a few times. The J gene is TRBJ2-1, the V gene TRBV9, with unresolved D. The CDR3 contains 15 residues. CDR1 SGDLS and CDR2 YYNGEE come from the germline V gene. V was shortened by 0 bases and J by 7 bases, with 14 bases between the two germline ends. The CDR3 DNA reads as TGTGCCAGCAGCGTAGCTACGTTACTTACGAATGAGCAGTTCTTC. This encodes CASSVATLLTNEQFF.

The chain employs TRBV9 and TRBJ1-4; D is unclear. The CDR3 spans 15 residues. Trimming left V 0 bases short and J 8 bases short, with 14 bases between. Germline V gene sequence: CDR1 SGDLS, CDR2 YYNGEE. The CDR3, as DNA: TGTGCCAGCAGCGTAGGGGCGGGAATAGAGGAAAAACTGTTTTTT. Encoded protein: CASSVGAGIEEKLFF.

This clonotype was counted a few times. J is TRBJ1-2 and V is TRBV5-1; 7 bases fit TRBD1. V trimming: 0 bases; J trimming: 0 bases; junction bases outside the gene matches: 2. This CDR3 has 15 residues. Germline values: CDR1 SGHRS, CDR2 YFSETQ. The CDR3 coding sequence is TGCGCCAGCAGCTTGGTCGGACAGGCTAACTATGGCTACACCTTC. This encodes CASSLVGQANYGYTF.

On this clonotype itself: The junction departs from the called germline gene at one end, perhaps through a read error. The rearrangement links TRBV12-3 or TRBV12-4 to TRBJ2-7; 8 positions match TRBD2. The CDR3 loop spans 12 amino acids. This chain's CDR3 is CASSIAGIEQYF. CDR3 DNA sequence: TGTGCCAGCAGTATAGCGGGAATTGAGCAGTACTTC.

This chain uses TRBV7-2 with TRBJ2-1; D is possibly TRBD1 (7 bases). The CDR3 has 16 residues. Germline V gene sequence: CDR1 SGHTA, CDR2 FQGNSA. The ends were cut back, 0 bases at V and 8 bases at J, with 17 bases in the middle. CDR3 protein: CASSLARRGTDDEQFF. Written as DNA, the CDR3 is TGTGCCAGCAGCTTAGCACGCAGGGGGACTGACGATGAGCAGTTCTTC.

The chain links TRBV6-5 to TRBJ1-1, with 7 bases aligning to TRBD1. Germline lookup yields CDR1 MNHEY and CDR2 SVGAGI. The CDR3 length is 15 residues. The J segment lost 5 bases and the V segment lost 5 bases, leaving 11 bases of the junction unmatched. CDR3 sequence reads: CASSKGDRVSTEAFF. CDR3 nucleotides: TGTGCCAGCAGTAAGGGAGACAGGGTATCAACTGAAGCTTTCTTT.

The CDR3 DNA is TGTGCCAGCTTTAGCGGGAGGGCGGGGGTGATAGGGACCCAGTACTTC. Encoded protein: CASFSGRAGVIGTQYF. This chain connects TRBV2 to TRBJ2-5, with TRBD2 matching 11 bases. Germline lookup yields CDR1 SNHLY and CDR2 FYNNEI. Trimming took 8 bases from V and 7 from J; bases not matched to a gene: 15. The CDR3 runs to 16 residues. The full variable domain, with the rest looked up from reference TRBV2 and TRBJ2-5, is EPEVTQTPSHQVTQMGQEVILRCVPISNHLYFYWYRQILGQKVEFLVSFYNNEISEKSEIFDDQFSVERPDGSNFTLKIRSTKLEDSAMYFCASFSGRAGVIGTQYFGPGTRLLVL.